The table lists the clone carrying this T cell receptor (beta chain) with many counts. Antigen: not known. Germline V gene lookup returns CDR1 MDHEN and CDR2 SYDVKM. CDR3 size: 16 residues. After removal of 3 bases from V and 0 bases from J, the junction contained 6 bases not matched to a gene. RNA transcripts yielded amplified TCR beta CDR3 regions. HTBI primers drove first-round RT-PCR of the TCR CDR3. In TCRdb, the multiplex PCR reads were re-called with MiXCR into one record per CDR3 protein. The sample gives fewer than 650,000 distinct CDR3 sequences, around 13% of which show up once; around 14% is in the top ten. It was roughly 10 ml of fresh peripheral blood that supplied the PBMCs. This entry comes from a study of T cells in Graves' hyperthyroidism and ophthalmopathy. Points from the study as a whole: Appearing also in blood were most of the thyroid clonotypes expanded above 0.001.

Sequences were obtained from blood. This chain uses TRBV28 with TRBJ2-3; the match to TRBD2 covers 7 bases. The clonotype comes from a woman in her forties with Graves' hyperthyroidism. The CDR3 protein is CASSLRGTSSTDTQYF. CDR3 DNA sequence: TGTGCCAGCAGTTTGCGGGGGACCTCTAGCACAGATACGCAGTATTTT. Drawing the rest from reference TRBV28 and TRBJ2-3, the complete variable domain is DVKVTQSSRYLVKRTGEKVFLECVQDMDHENMFWYRQDPGLGLRLIYFSYDVKMKEKGDIPEGYSVSREKKERFSLILESASTNQTSMYLCASSLRGTSSTDTQYFGPGTRLTVL.